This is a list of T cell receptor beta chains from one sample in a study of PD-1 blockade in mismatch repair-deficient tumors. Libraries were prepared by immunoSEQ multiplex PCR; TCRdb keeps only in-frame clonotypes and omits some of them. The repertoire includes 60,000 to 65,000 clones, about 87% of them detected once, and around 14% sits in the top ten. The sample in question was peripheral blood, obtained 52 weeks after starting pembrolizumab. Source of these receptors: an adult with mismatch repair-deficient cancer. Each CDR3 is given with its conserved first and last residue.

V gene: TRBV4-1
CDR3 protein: CASSQVQGPYEQYF

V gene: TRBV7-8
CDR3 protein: CASSLNQRGRGTYNEQFF

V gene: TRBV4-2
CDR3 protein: CASSHGSNEQFF

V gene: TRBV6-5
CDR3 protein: CASSYADKDTDTQYF

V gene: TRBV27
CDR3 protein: CASSTLAKNIQYF

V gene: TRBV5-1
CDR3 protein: CASSLVQGYEQYF

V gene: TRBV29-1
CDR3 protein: CSVEVNAGTGEGEQYF

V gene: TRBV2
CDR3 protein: CATQTGRQNQPQHF

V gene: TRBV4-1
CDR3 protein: CASSQVEWPQTTEAFF

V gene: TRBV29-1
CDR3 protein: CSVVKVREQYF

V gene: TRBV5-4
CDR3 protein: CASSRLPRDSGNTIYF

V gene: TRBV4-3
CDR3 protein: CASSQGYSRLGPQHF

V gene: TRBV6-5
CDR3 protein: CASRKDRGSHEQYF

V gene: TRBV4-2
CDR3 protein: CASSQEGWREGPHEQYF

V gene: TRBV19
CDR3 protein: CASSTPTGGRPYEQYF

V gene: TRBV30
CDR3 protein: CAWSGASGYTF

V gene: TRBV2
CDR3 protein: CASRDDRANTGELFF

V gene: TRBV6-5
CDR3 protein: CASSRGTGGTEAFF

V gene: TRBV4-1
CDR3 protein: CASSPAQGNSYNEQFF

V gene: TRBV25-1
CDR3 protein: CASSERGGLAGVSEQFF

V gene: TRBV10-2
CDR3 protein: CASQGEPTYEQYF

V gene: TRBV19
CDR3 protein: CASSIGGRPYNEQFF

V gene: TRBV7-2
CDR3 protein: CASSLWGGGTDTQYF

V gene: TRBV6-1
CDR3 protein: CASSEGTSGNEQFF

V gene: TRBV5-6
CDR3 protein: CASSPMLLAGGTQYF

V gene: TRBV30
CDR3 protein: CAWSYGRGSSYEQYF

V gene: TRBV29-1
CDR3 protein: CSVENQDTNIQYF

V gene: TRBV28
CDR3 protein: CASSPTSGHPLSTDTQYF

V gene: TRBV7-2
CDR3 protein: CASSLAGRAYEQYF

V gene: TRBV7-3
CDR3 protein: CASSPGTGGDTQYF

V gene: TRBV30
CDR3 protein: CAWKLAGSYEQYF

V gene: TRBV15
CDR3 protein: CATSRGRILNPTNTEAFF

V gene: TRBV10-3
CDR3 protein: CAIRMRPDPEDEQYF

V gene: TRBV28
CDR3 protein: CASSYRVGEQFF

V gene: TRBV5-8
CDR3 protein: CASSHVPEAFF